This T cell receptor beta chain was sequenced in a study of T-cell reconstitution after alpha-beta-depleted transplantation in children. A library of TCRbeta sequences, prepared with unique molecular identifiers, was generated. TCRdb reprocessed the PCR reads with MiXCR, giving one entry per CDR3 protein. This sample carries around 480,000 distinct CDR3 sequences, less than 35% of them seen once, and the ten largest clones take around 2.4%. Germline-derived CDR1 and CDR2 are MDHEN and SYDVKM. The CDR3 runs 15 residues. V shed 5 bases and J 2 bases; nucleotides not matched to a gene: 8. The receptor was isolated from a human donor who donated a stem cell graft to a child with aplastic anemia. This rearrangement joins TRBV28 to TRBJ2-5, with 7 positions matching TRBD1. The sequencing here drew on PBMCs from the stem cell graft donor, taken from the stem cell graft. The CDR3 here is CASSGLGQAQETQYF. In DNA, the CDR3 is TGTGCCAGCAGTGGCCTTGGACAGGCTCAAGAGACCCAGTACTTC.